Following are 28 T cell receptor beta chains from one sample sequenced in a study of cytomegalovirus exposure and HLA in healthy donors. PCR involved 60 Vbeta and 13 Jbeta primers. This table comes from immunoSEQ multiplex PCR, and its TCRdb copy is limited to in-frame clones, with some not included. The table includes roughly 240,000 clones, roughly 82% detected once. Sample: PBMCs. These receptors all come from a middle-aged woman in good health and CMV-seropositive.

This chain links TRBV9 with TRBJ2-5; D perhaps matches TRBD1 (5 bases). V lost 6 bases and J lost 2, with 11 bases in between. Looked up from germline, CDR1 is SGDLS and CDR2 is YYNGEE. The CDR3 has 13 amino acids. In nucleotides, the CDR3 is TGTGCCAGCAATCGACAGACTCAAGAGACCCAGTACTTC. This codes for CASNRQTQETQYF.

This clone was seen only once. The rearrangement links TRBV30 to TRBJ1-1; D unresolved. V lost 2 bases, J lost 3 bases, and 22 bases lay in between. The CDR3 length is 17 residues. Germline V gene data show CDR1 as GTSNPN and CDR2 as SVGIG (reference sequence). CDR3: CAWSSPSWGVYHTEAFF. CDR3 coding DNA: TGTGCCTGGAGTTCCCCCTCTTGGGGAGTGTACCACACTGAAGCTTTCTTT.

J is TRBJ2-5 and V is TRBV6-1; TRBD1 might be the D (7 bases). Germline assignment: CDR1 MNHNS and CDR2 SASEGT. The CDR3 has 13 amino acids. With 6 bases removed from V and 7 bases from J, the gap between germline ends came to 15 bases. Here the CDR3 reads CASSTRQGGTQYF. In nucleotides, the CDR3 is TGTGCCAGCAGCACACGACAGGGAGGGACCCAGTACTTC.

The chain employs TRBV10-3 and TRBJ2-2; 7 bases align to TRBD1. V lost 5 bases, J lost 5 bases, and 5 bases stayed unmatched. Germline lookup yields CDR1 ENHRY and CDR2 SYGVKD. The CDR3 sequence is 14 residues long. The CDR3 nucleotides read TGTGCCATCAGTCGGGACAGTTCGACCGGGGAGCTGTTTTTT. Amino acids: CAISRDSSTGELFF.

In nucleotides, the CDR3 is TGCGCCAGCAGCCGACAGGGTACCAACGAGCAGTACTTC. Protein product: CASSRQGTNEQYF. V usage is TRBV5-1 and J usage is TRBJ2-7; 7 bases match TRBD1. The V gene's germline CDR1 is SGHRS and CDR2 YFSETQ. J was trimmed by 5 bases and V by 4 bases; bases with no gene match: 6. The CDR3 length is 13 residues. Full variable domain (missing parts from reference TRBV5-1 and TRBJ2-7): KAGVTQTPRYLIKTRGQQVTLSCSPISGHRSVSWYQQTPGQGLQFLFEYFSETQRNKGNFPGRFSGRQFSNSRSEMNVSTLELGDSALYLCASSRQGTNEQYFGPGTRLTVT.

This chain uses TRBV30 with TRBJ1-1; 7 positions agree with TRBD1. The CDR3 runs to 14 residues. The germline V gene encodes CDR1 GTSNPN and CDR2 SVGIG (reference sequence). The V gene end was trimmed by 3 bases and the J gene end by 4 bases; junction bases not matched to a gene: 8. CDR3 protein: CAWREQGTGTEAFF. DNA of the CDR3: TGTGCCTGGAGGGAACAGGGGACGGGCACTGAAGCTTTCTTT.

This chain joins TRBV30 and TRBJ2-5; 8 bases are shared with TRBD2. J gave up 3 bases and V 1 base, and 7 bases lay outside the gene matches. Germline CDR1 GTSNPN, CDR2 SVGIG (reference sequence). The CDR3 extends over 15 amino acids. The CDR3 region has the DNA TGTGCCTGGAGTGAATGGGGGACTAGGAAAGAGACCCAGTACTTC. Its translation: CAWSEWGTRKETQYF.

V gene TRBV27 combines with J gene TRBJ2-3; maybe TRBD2 (5 bases). From germline, CDR1 is MNHEY and CDR2 SMNVEV (reference sequence). Between the trimmed V and J ends, which lost 5 bases and 4 bases, there was a span of 7 bases. The CDR3 loop spans 12 amino acids. The CDR3 DNA follows: TGTGCCAGCAGTACAGCGGCAGATACGCAGTATTTT. Amino acid sequence: CASSTAADTQYF.

This clone has only a few counts. The rearrangement joins TRBV2 to TRBJ2-5; 7 nucleotides match TRBD1. This CDR3 is built from 15 residues. The V gene's germline CDR1 is SNHLY and CDR2 FYNNEI. V was clipped by 9 bases and J by 4 bases; unmatched bases: 14. In nucleotides, the CDR3 is TGTGCCAGGGGGATCGGGACAGCTATAGGAGAGACCCAGTACTTC. Translating it yields CARGIGTAIGETQYF.

The V and J genes are TRBV29-1 and TRBJ1-2; weak D call: TRBD1 (6 bases). V gave up 4 bases and J gave up 6 bases, with 15 bases separating them. CDR1 and CDR2 (germline): SQVTM, ANQGSEA. This CDR3 has 13 residues. The CDR3 region is CSVVGFGGHGYTF. The CDR3, as DNA: TGCAGCGTTGTGGGGTTCGGGGGGCATGGCTACACCTTC.

The rearrangement joins TRBV19 to TRBJ2-5; D is uncertain. The CDR3 spans 13 residues. V was pared by 5 bases and J by 4 bases, with 11 bases between. Germline V gene lookup returns CDR1 LNHDA and CDR2 SQIVND (reference sequence). In DNA form, the CDR3 reads TGTGCCAGTAGTTCCCTCAGAGGAGAGACCCAGTACTTC. This gives the protein CASSSLRGETQYF. The full variable domain, rest sourced from reference TRBV19 and TRBJ2-5, is DGGITQSPKYLFRKEGQNVTLSCEQNLNHDAMYWYRQDPGQGLRLIYYSQIVNDFQKGDIAEGYSVSREKKESFPLTVTSAQKNPTAFYLCASSSLRGETQYFGPGTRLLVL.

This rearrangement joins TRBV14 to TRBJ1-2, with D perhaps TRBD1 (6 bases). Germline V lookup: CDR1 SGHDN, CDR2 FVKESK. The V end lost 5 bases, the J end lost 7 bases, and 23 bases lay between the germline ends. CDR3 size: 16 residues. Here the CDR3 reads CASSYTQGLLSGGYTF. The CDR3 DNA reads TGTGCCAGCAGCTACACCCAGGGGTTGTTGTCGGGTGGCTACACCTTC.

The rearrangement links TRBV11-3 to TRBJ2-1; 12 nucleotides line up with TRBD2. The CDR3 runs to 17 residues. With V trimmed by 0 bases and J by 7 bases, 7 bases remained unmatched. The V gene's germline CDR1 is SGHNT and CDR2 YENEEA. The CDR3 is CASSLDLAGGGENEQFF. The CDR3 DNA reads as TGTGCCAGCAGCTTAGATCTAGCGGGAGGGGGTGAGAATGAGCAGTTCTTC.

CDR3 coding DNA: TGTGCCATCAGCGCGGGGGAAGGAGAGACCCAGTACTTC. The encoded protein is CAISAGEGETQYF. The chain carries TRBV10-3 and TRBJ2-5; TRBD2 matches at 7 bases. CDR1 ENHRY and CDR2 SYGVKD come from the germline V gene. The CDR3 is 13 residues long. The J segment lost 4 bases and the V segment lost 6 bases, leaving 5 bases of the junction unmatched.

Details on this clone: An end of the junction differs from the germline gene, which may be a read error. The sample contains more than one DNA sequence encoding this CDR3. This chain joins TRBV11-2 and TRBJ1-1, with 9 bases aligning to TRBD1. This CDR3 contains 14 residues. Per germline, CDR1 SGHAT and CDR2 FQNNGV. This chain's CDR3 is CASSLGTGSFQAFF. The CDR3 DNA is TGTGCCAGTAGCTTAGGGACAGGGAGTTTCCAAGCTTTCTTT.

The CDR3 is CASSGPGAGVNEQFF. CDR3 nucleotide sequence: TGTGCCAGCAGTGGTCCCGGAGCGGGAGTTAATGAGCAGTTCTTC. J is TRBJ2-1 and V is TRBV2; 8 bases agree with TRBD2. CDR3 length: 15 residues. Germline CDR1 reads SNHLY; CDR2 reads FYNNEI. The ends lost 4 bases at V and 7 bases at J; junction bases unmatched: 9.

The CDR3 spells CASSLPSDTTEAFF. The CDR3 DNA sequence: TGTGCCAGCAGCCTCCCTTCCGACACCACTGAAGCTTTCTTT. This chain links TRBV6-1 with TRBJ1-1; no firm D call. Trimming took 6 bases from V and 4 from J, leaving 15 bases between them. Germline assignment: CDR1 MNHNS and CDR2 SASEGT. The CDR3 extends over 14 amino acids.

The gene calls are TRBV7-2 and TRBJ2-7; TRBD2 agrees at 8 bases. V gave up 5 bases and J gave up 5 bases; unmatched junction bases: 14. There are 16 residues in the CDR3. Germline V lookup: CDR1 SGHTA, CDR2 FQGNSA. CDR3 DNA: TGTGCCAGCAGCGCCCAAGCCAGCGGGAGTCTCAACGAGCAGTACTTC. Protein: CASSAQASGSLNEQYF.

The J gene is TRBJ1-2, the V gene TRBV5-6, with D uncertain. Per the germline V gene, CDR1 is SGHDT and CDR2 is YYEEEE. The CDR3 length is 15 residues. V lost 4 bases and J 0 bases, leaving 13 bases between the germline ends. CDR3 region: CASSDLQIANYGYTF. CDR3 in DNA: TGTGCCAGCAGCGACTTGCAGATAGCTAACTATGGCTACACCTTC.

This clone came up a few times. The chain joins TRBV25-1 to TRBJ1-6; TRBD1 is a possible D gene (6 bases). CDR1 MGHDK and CDR2 SYGVNS come from the germline V gene. There are 16 residues in the CDR3. Deletions cut 8 bases from V and 7 bases from J, with 21 bases between. The chain's CDR3 is CASDPRTANTNSPLHF. The CDR3 DNA sequence: TGTGCCAGCGACCCTCGGACAGCTAATACAAATTCACCCCTCCACTTT. Full variable domain (outside the CDR3, taken from reference TRBV25-1 and TRBJ1-6): EADIYQTPRYLVIGTGKKITLECSQTMGHDKMYWYQQDPGMELHLIHYSYGVNSTEKGDLSSESTVSRIRTEHFPLTLESARPSHTSQYLCASDPRTANTNSPLHFGNGTRLTVT.

V gene TRBV4-2 combines with J gene TRBJ1-5; TRBD1 might be the D (6 bases). The CDR3 consists of 15 residues. The V and J ends lost 3 bases and 3 bases respectively, with 12 bases between them. Germline lookup yields CDR1 LGHNA and CDR2 YNFKEQ. The CDR3: CASSQSDSNNQPQHF. DNA for the CDR3: TGTGCCAGCAGCCAGTCGGACAGCAACAATCAGCCCCAGCATTTT.

The chain carries TRBV30 and TRBJ1-3, with TRBD1 as a possible D gene (5 bases). CDR1 is GTSNPN and CDR2 is SVGIG in the germline V gene (reference sequence). The V end was cut by 0 bases, the J end by 1 base, with 13 bases between. The CDR3 extends over 16 amino acids. CDR3 nucleotide sequence: TGTGCCTGGAGTGTATATCGTAGGGGTTCTGGAAACACCATATATTTT. This gives the protein CAWSVYRRGSGNTIYF. The whole variable domain, remainder taken from reference TRBV30 and TRBJ1-3, is SQTIHQWPATLVQPVGSPLSLECTVEGTSNPNLYWYRQAAGRGLQLLFYSVGIGQISSEVPQNLSASRPQDRQFILSSKKLLLSDSGFYLCAWSVYRRGSGNTIYFGEGSWLTVV.

The chain couples TRBV5-1 to TRBJ1-3, with 8 bases aligning to TRBD1. This CDR3 is 15 amino acids long. With V trimmed by 4 bases and J by 2 bases, 5 bases remained unmatched. Per the germline V gene, CDR1 is SGHRS and CDR2 is YFSETQ. The CDR3 spells CASSPQTGAGNTIYF. The CDR3 DNA is TGCGCCAGCAGCCCCCAGACAGGGGCTGGAAACACCATATATTTT.

This clone was found a few times. The chain combines TRBV4-3 with TRBJ2-1; 10 nucleotides match TRBD2. The CDR3 is 15 amino acids. J was trimmed by 5 bases and V by 3 bases; bases with no gene match: 4. Germline assignment: CDR1 LGHNA and CDR2 YSLEER. CDR3 bases: TGCGCCAGCAGCCATGGACTAGCGGAAGACAATGAGCAGTTCTTC. It codes for CASSHGLAEDNEQFF.

This chain links TRBV5-1 with TRBJ2-1; weak D call: TRBD1 (5 bases). CDR3 length equals 16 residues. CDR1 and CDR2 from the germline V gene are SGHRS and YFSETQ. V lost 0 bases, J lost 0 bases, and 10 bases lay in between. CDR3 DNA: TGCGCCAGCAGCTTGGGGCAGGGAAGCTCCTACAATGAGCAGTTCTTC. Amino acids: CASSLGQGSSYNEQFF.

This rearrangement joins TRBV19 to TRBJ2-1; tentatively, D is TRBD1 (5 bases). CDR1 is LNHDA and CDR2 is SQIVND in the germline V gene (reference sequence). V was pared by 4 bases and J by 7 bases, with 14 bases between. The CDR3 consists of 14 residues. Written as DNA, the CDR3 is TGTGCCAGTAGTACTACGATGGGGCGGAATGAGCAGTTCTTC. Translation: CASSTTMGRNEQFF. Full variable domain (missing parts from reference TRBV19 and TRBJ2-1): DGGITQSPKYLFRKEGQNVTLSCEQNLNHDAMYWYRQDPGQGLRLIYYSQIVNDFQKGDIAEGYSVSREKKESFPLTVTSAQKNPTAFYLCASSTTMGRNEQFFGPGTRLTVL.

Remarks on this clone: The conserved phenylalanine or tryptophan normally closing the CDR3 is absent here, so this likely arose from a read error. The genes are TRBV4-2 and TRBJ1-1; D not certain. Trimming stripped 0 bases from V and 5 bases from J, with 13 bases between. From germline, CDR1 is LGHNA and CDR2 YNFKEQ. This CDR3 spans 15 amino acids. CDR3 nucleotide sequence: TGTGCCAGCAGCCAAGAGCAGGTCGGTTGGACTGAAGCTTTCCTT. It encodes CASSQEQVGWTEAFL.

V is TRBV7-2 and J is TRBJ2-5; possibly TRBD1 for D (6 bases). This CDR3 is built from 16 residues. Germline assignment: CDR1 SGHTA and CDR2 FQGNSA. Deletions cut 0 bases from V and 4 bases from J, with 15 bases between. As DNA, the CDR3 is TGTGCCAGCAGCTTAGCGCAGGCCAGGGGTCGAGAGACCCAGTACTTC. Protein product: CASSLAQARGRETQYF.